The 12 T cell receptor beta chains presented below share a single source sample, sequenced in a study of neurological immune-mediated disorders. TCRdb passed the 5' RACE reads through MiXCR, listing each CDR3 protein once. The sample consists of 15,000 to 20,000 distinct CDR3 sequences, approximately 8% of them appearing once. The sequencing input was CD8+ T cells from blood. The receptor set was obtained from a woman in her 30s with HTLV-1-associated myelopathy (HAM/TSP).

This clonotype has a count of ten or more. V and J are TRBV10-2 and TRBJ1-1; 10 bases are a match to TRBD1. CDR1 and CDR2 from the germline V gene are WSHSY and SAAADI. J gave up 5 bases and V 8 bases, and 11 bases lay outside the gene matches. The CDR3 sequence is 15 residues long. The CDR3 reads CASGRDRGLRTEAFF. For the CDR3, the DNA is TGCGCCAGCGGCCGGGACAGGGGTTTAAGGACTGAAGCTTTCTTT.

This clonotype has at least ten counts. The chain joins TRBV21-1 to TRBJ1-2. TRBV21-1 constitutes a pseudogene. The CDR3 contains 11 residues. CDR3 coding DNA: TGTGCCAGCAGGGGAGGAAATTACTACACCTTC. It specifies CASRGGNYYTF.

This clonotype has ten or more counts. The chain carries TRBV27 and TRBJ1-2, with D unclear. Germline loops: CDR1 MNHEY, CDR2 SMNVEV (reference sequence). Trimming removed 5 bases at V and 6 bases at J, with 25 bases between. The CDR3 extends over 17 amino acids. CDR3 nucleotide sequence: TGTGCCAGCAGTCTCCACCCCCTCGGGGAAGGGCAGAATGGCTACACCTTC. This gives the protein CASSLHPLGEGQNGYTF.

This clonotype was seen repeatedly, ten times or more. The rearrangement links TRBV20-1 to TRBJ2-7, with D perhaps TRBD1 or TRBD2 (5 bases each). Germline lookup yields CDR1 DFQATT and CDR2 SNEGSKA (reference sequence). This CDR3 is 13 amino acids long. V was pared by 0 bases and J by 0 bases, with 6 bases between. CDR3 in DNA: TGCAGTGCTAGAGATGGGGGCTCCTACGAGCAGTACTTC. Translating it yields CSARDGGSYEQYF.

The rearrangement uses TRBV19 and TRBJ1-1, with D perhaps matching TRBD1 (6 bases). The CDR3 loop spans 10 amino acids. The germline V gene has CDR1 LNHDA and CDR2 SQIVND (reference sequence). The CDR3 protein is CAVGGTEAFF. The DNA of the CDR3 is TGTGCTGTAGGGGGGACTGAAGCTTTCTTT. Combining the CDR3 with reference TRBV19 and TRBJ1-1 gives the whole variable domain DGGITQSPKYLFRKEGQNVTLSCEQNLNHDAMYWYRQDPGQGLRLIYYSQIVNDFQKGDIAEGYSVSREKKESFPLTVTSAQKNPTAFYLCAVGGTEAFFGQGTRLTVV.

This clonotype was seen at least ten times. The chain employs TRBV5-1 and TRBJ2-7; a weak D match, TRBD2 (6 bases). This CDR3 comprises 13 residues. V was cut by 3 bases and J by 1 base, with 8 bases left in between. Germline loops: CDR1 SGHRS, CDR2 YFSETQ. The CDR3 coding sequence is TGCGCCAGCAGCTGGGGGACTTCCTACGAGCAGTACTTC. It encodes CASSWGTSYEQYF.

Comments on this clonotype: A much larger clone lies one base from this, so it may be a read error. The J gene is TRBJ1-3, the V gene TRBV3-1; D call uncertain. CDR3 length: 12 amino acids. Germline V gene lookup returns CDR1 LGHDT and CDR2 YNNKEL (reference sequence). Trimming removed 2 bases at V and 5 bases at J, with 4 bases between. The CDR3 protein is CASSQPRNTIYF. As DNA, the CDR3 is TGTGCCAGCAGCCAACCCAGAAACACCATATATTTT.

There are many counts of this clonotype. The chain joins TRBV12-3 or TRBV12-4 to TRBJ1-5; perhaps TRBD1 as D (6 bases). The CDR3 has 14 residues. Between the trimmed V and J ends, which lost 6 bases and 7 bases, there was a span of 16 bases. CDR3 sequence: CASSVQGLGQPQHF. In DNA, the CDR3 is TGTGCCAGCAGCGTACAGGGTTTGGGGCAGCCCCAGCATTTT.

This clonotype was observed at least ten times. CDR3 bases: TGCGCCAGCGGTAATGGGGGACAGGGGGACCCAGATACGCAGTATTTT. Its protein is CASGNGGQGDPDTQYF. J is TRBJ2-3 and V is TRBV5-1; 11 bases map to TRBD1. V lost 7 bases, J lost 4 bases, and 11 bases stayed unmatched. The CDR3 consists of 16 residues. The germline CDR1 and CDR2 sequences are SGHRS and YFSETQ.

By share of the sample, this clonotype is medium-sized. CDR3 coding DNA: TGCGCCAGCAGAACCGGCTACAATGAGCAGTTCTTC. This gives the protein CASRTGYNEQFF. The rearrangement joins TRBV5-1 to TRBJ2-1; D not resolved. Trimming stripped 5 bases from V and 3 bases from J, with 6 bases between. CDR1 is SGHRS and CDR2 is YFSETQ in the germline V gene. The CDR3 covers 12 residues.

This clonotype came up many times. The J gene is TRBJ2-7, the V gene TRBV14, with D possibly matching TRBD1 (6 bases). CDR1 is SGHDN and CDR2 is FVKESK in the germline V gene. The CDR3 sequence is 12 residues long. The ends were cut back, 1 base at V and 12 bases at J, with 13 bases in the middle. CDR3 loop: CASSQANRVPYF. DNA for the CDR3: TGTGCCAGCAGCCAAGCAAACAGGGTTCCGTACTTC.

This clonotype was seen repeatedly, ten times or more. V and J are TRBV24-1 and TRBJ1-1; D perhaps matches TRBD1 (6 bases). The CDR3 is made up of 21 amino acids. Germline V CDR1 and CDR2: KGHDR, SFDVKD. Trimming took off 12 bases at V and 1 base at J, with 38 bases between the two ends. The CDR3 region is CAPEVEGDVTGPLRENTEAFF. CDR3 nucleotides: TGTGCCCCTGAGGTGGAAGGGGACGTGACAGGTCCCTTGAGGGAGAACACTGAAGCTTTCTTT.